The 13 T cell receptor beta chains given below trace back to one sample, sequenced in a study of graft-versus-host responses after intestinal transplantation. No antigen has been assigned to these receptors. TCRdb keeps only in-frame clones here, not all; method: immunoSEQ multiplex PCR. The data contain some 87,000 clones, more than 90% of them singletons. This specimen was unstimulated CD4+ T cells sorted from spleen or lymph node cells, taken before intestinal transplant. Receptors originate from a human donor who received an intestinal transplant.

The V call is TRBV5-1, the J call TRBJ2-7, with 10 bases aligning to TRBD2. V was clipped by 2 bases and J by 0 bases; unmatched bases: 2. The CDR3 spans 15 residues. Germline assignment: CDR1 SGHRS and CDR2 YFSETQ. For the CDR3, the DNA is TGCGCCAGCAGCTTCCAGCGGGAGGGCTCCTACGAGCAGTACTTC. Encoded protein: CASSFQREGSYEQYF.

The chain links TRBV28 to TRBJ2-3, with a weak D call TRBD2 (6 bases). The CDR3 is 15 amino acids. Germline V CDR1 and CDR2: MDHEN, SYDVKM. Trimming left V 4 bases short and J 1 base short, with 12 bases between. The CDR3 is CASSSRDFGTDTQYF. DNA of the CDR3: TGTGCCAGCAGTTCCCGGGACTTCGGCACAGATACGCAGTATTTT. The variable domain in full, completed from reference TRBV28 and TRBJ2-3, reads DVKVTQSSRYLVKRTGEKVFLECVQDMDHENMFWYRQDPGLGLRLIYFSYDVKMKEKGDIPEGYSVSREKKERFSLILESASTNQTSMYLCASSSRDFGTDTQYFGPGTRLTVL.

The V and J genes are TRBV28 and TRBJ2-3, with 7 bases lining up with TRBD1. CDR3 size: 15 residues. Per germline, CDR1 MDHEN and CDR2 SYDVKM. The V and J ends lost 6 bases and 3 bases, in that order; junction bases with no gene match: 9. This CDR3 reads CASRSTGAPTDTQYF. DNA of the CDR3: TGTGCCAGCAGATCTACAGGGGCACCGACAGATACGCAGTATTTT.

The chain carries TRBV5-1 and TRBJ2-1, with TRBD2 as a possible D gene (5 bases). The CDR3 extends over 16 amino acids. Trimming pared 0 bases from V and 7 bases from J, leaving 17 bases between. Germline V lookup: CDR1 SGHRS, CDR2 YFSETQ. This CDR3 is CASSLGRAGRGNEQFF. The CDR3 DNA follows: TGCGCCAGCAGCTTGGGTCGGGCAGGCCGCGGGAATGAGCAGTTCTTC. The variable domain in full, with the rest retrieved from reference TRBV5-1 and TRBJ2-1, is KAGVTQTPRYLIKTRGQQVTLSCSPISGHRSVSWYQQTPGQGLQFLFEYFSETQRNKGNFPGRFSGRQFSNSRSEMNVSTLELGDSALYLCASSLGRAGRGNEQFFGPGTRLTVL.

This clone was counted a single time. This CDR3 is also generated by other DNA sequences in the sample. This chain links TRBV28 with TRBJ2-7; D gene uncertain. CDR1 and CDR2 (germline): MDHEN, SYDVKM. This CDR3 region has 11 residues. V lost 4 bases and J lost 0, with 1 base in between. The CDR3 reads CASSSSYEQYF. Written as DNA, the CDR3 is TGTGCCAGCAGTTCCTCCTACGAGCAGTACTTC.

The chain combines TRBV12-5 with TRBJ1-3; D ambiguous. This CDR3 has 16 amino acids. Per germline, CDR1 LGHNT and CDR2 FRNRAP. V was trimmed by 1 base and J by 0 bases, leaving 10 bases between them. CDR3 in DNA: TGTGCTAGTGGTTTGGCCACAGAAGTCTCTGGAAACACCATATATTTT. Protein: CASGLATEVSGNTIYF.

The chain is built from TRBV5-1 and TRBJ2-1; 10 nucleotides match TRBD2. The CDR3 runs 18 residues. The V gene's germline CDR1 is SGHRS and CDR2 YFSETQ. The V segment lost 0 bases and the J segment 7 bases; nucleotides outside the gene matches: 13. In DNA form, the CDR3 reads TGCGCCAGCAGCTTGGAGGCTAGCGGGAGTCCCTGGGGGAATGAGCAGTTCTTC. Translating gives CASSLEASGSPWGNEQFF.

V and J are TRBV27 and TRBJ2-3, with D perhaps TRBD1 (6 bases). V was trimmed by 3 bases and J by 3 bases, leaving 13 bases between them. The CDR3 is 15 amino acids. The germline CDR1 and CDR2 sequences are MNHEY and SMNVEV (reference sequence). CDR3 in DNA: TGTGCCAGCAGTTTCGTACGGACAGCTACAGATACGCAGTATTTT. It specifies CASSFVRTATDTQYF.

The chain employs TRBV28 and TRBJ2-1; D not certain. Germline CDR1 reads MDHEN; CDR2 reads SYDVKM. The CDR3 is 14 residues long. With 8 bases removed from V and 2 bases from J, the gap between germline ends came to 13 bases. CDR3 sequence (DNA): TGTGCCAGCGAAGGCTCAGTGACCTACAATGAGCAGTTCTTC. It codes for CASEGSVTYNEQFF.

CDR3 amino acids: CASSLLAGGQYEQYF. CDR3 coding DNA: TGTGCCAGCAGCTTGCTAGCGGGAGGGCAATACGAGCAGTACTTC. This sequence joins TRBV5-6 and TRBJ2-7; TRBD2 agrees at 12 bases. The CDR3 covers 15 residues. Germline CDR1 and CDR2: SGHDT and YYEEEE. Unmatched junction bases numbered 3, after V lost 1 base and J lost 4 bases.

The count of this clone is one. J is TRBJ1-3 and V is TRBV5-1; D ambiguous. The germline gives CDR1 SGHRS, CDR2 YFSETQ. The V gene lost 4 bases and the J gene lost 3 bases, with 17 bases spanning the gap. The CDR3 is made up of 16 amino acids. For the CDR3, the DNA is TGCGCCAGCAGCGAGGGCGGGCTCCATATTGGAAACACCATATATTTT. Translation gives CASSEGGLHIGNTIYF.

The chain joins TRBV7-3 to TRBJ1-1; 10 bases map to TRBD1. With 5 bases clipped from V and 5 bases from J, the junction kept 11 bases outside the gene matches. The CDR3 length is 16 residues. Germline loops: CDR1 SGHTA, CDR2 FQGTGA. The CDR3 is CASSPQTGGAGTEAFF. The CDR3 region has the DNA TGTGCCAGCAGCCCGCAGACAGGGGGCGCGGGGACTGAAGCTTTCTTT.

The V call is TRBV4-2, the J call TRBJ1-2; possible D gene TRBD1, 6 bases. Trimming left V 4 bases short and J 0 bases short, with 12 bases between. CDR1 is LGHNA, CDR2 YNFKEQ, per germline. The CDR3 contains 15 residues. The CDR3 loop is CASSLQTGANYGYTF. The CDR3 coding sequence is TGTGCCAGCAGCCTTCAGACAGGAGCTAACTATGGCTACACCTTC.